This T cell receptor beta chain was sequenced in a study of graft-versus-host responses after intestinal transplantation. The wider study: Recipients had transplants, and these were multivisceral, liver-intestinal, or isolated intestinal.

The table came from immunoSEQ multiplex PCR; TCRdb's copy has only in-frame clones and leaves some out. The sample contains about 110,000 clones, 93% of which appear only once. J gave up 0 bases and V 7 bases, and 9 bases lay outside the gene matches. The CDR3 contains 17 residues. Germline V gene sequence: CDR1 SQVTM, CDR2 ANQGSEA. A remark on this clone: The antigen remains undetermined.

The sequence was obtained from a human donor who received an intestinal transplant. This sample comprised unstimulated CD8+ T cells sorted from spleen or lymph node cells, obtained before intestinal transplant. V gene TRBV29-1 combines with J gene TRBJ2-1; the match to TRBD2 covers 13 bases. The CDR3: CSAPGLAGFFSYNEQFF. In DNA, the CDR3 is TGCAGCGCACCGGGACTAGCGGGATTTTTCTCCTACAATGAGCAGTTCTTC.